The 26 T cell receptor beta chains in this list originate from one sample, sequenced in a study of T cell repertoires in cytomegalovirus infection. TCRdb re-called the reads through MiXCR, storing one row per CDR3 protein. Among around 740,000 distinct CDR3 sequences listed, 35% were seen once. The material sequenced was PBMCs. All receptors come from a human donor in good health (CMV status not recorded). Some clones in this sample may be carry-over from other donors' samples.

This clonotype appeared a few times. The J gene is TRBJ2-2, the V gene TRBV24-1, with TRBD2 identical over 10 bases. Trimming took 3 bases from V and 2 from J; bases not matched to a gene: 5. The CDR3 is made up of 17 amino acids. The germline V gene has CDR1 KGHDR and CDR2 SFDVKD. DNA for the CDR3: TGTGCCACCAGTGATCTACTAGCGGGGACAAACACCGGGGAGCTGTTTTTT. Translated, it gives CATSDLLAGTNTGELFF.

V usage is TRBV4-1 and J usage is TRBJ1-1, with 7 positions matching TRBD1. Germline V gives CDR1 MGHRA, CDR2 YSYEKL. The V segment lost 0 bases and the J segment 13 bases; nucleotides outside the gene matches: 5. This CDR3 has 12 amino acids. The CDR3 spells CASSQEGRDSFF. The CDR3 DNA is TGCGCCAGCAGCCAAGAAGGTAGGGACAGTTTCTTT.

This clonotype was counted only a few times. The rearrangement uses TRBV12-3 or TRBV12-4 and TRBJ2-1; tentatively, D is TRBD1 or TRBD2 (5 bases each). This CDR3 contains 16 residues. V was pared by 5 bases and J by 12 bases, with 26 bases between. CDR3 residues: CASSPRFRDPIRGQFF. The CDR3 nucleotides are TGTGCCAGCAGTCCTCGCTTCCGGGACCCCATTAGAGGGCAGTTCTTC.

The chain recombines TRBV6-8 with TRBJ2-3, with a tentative D call TRBD2 (7 bases). The germline CDR1 and CDR2 sequences are MNHGY and SAAAGT. The CDR3 is 16 amino acids. Deletions cut 7 bases from V and 1 base from J, with 18 bases between. Here the CDR3 DNA reads TGTGCCAGCACAGTGGGGGGGCCGGGTGGCACAGATACGCAGTATTTT. This gives the protein CASTVGGPGGTDTQYF.

The chain combines TRBV20-1 with TRBJ1-5; TRBD1 might be the D (6 bases). This CDR3 contains 13 residues. V was pared by 0 bases and J by 5 bases, with 8 bases between. CDR1 and CDR2 (germline): DFQATT, SNEGSKA (reference sequence). The CDR3 here is CSARDKGDQPQHF. Here the CDR3 DNA reads TGCAGTGCTAGAGATAAGGGGGATCAGCCCCAGCATTTT.

The chain recombines TRBV4-2 with TRBJ2-1, with TRBD2 matching 9 bases. Losses at the gene ends were 5 bases for V and 6 bases for J; bases not matched to a gene: 11. CDR1 and CDR2 from the germline V gene are LGHNA and YNFKEQ. The CDR3 sequence is 16 residues long. CDR3 loop: CASSRDGGRDGNEQFF. Written as DNA, the CDR3 is TGTGCCAGCAGCAGAGATGGCGGGAGGGACGGCAATGAGCAGTTCTTC.

As regards this clonotype: The junction departs from germline at one end; a sequencing error may be responsible. The genes are TRBV19 and TRBJ2-5, with a weak D call TRBD2 (6 bases). CDR3 length: 16 residues. Germline CDR1 LNHDA, CDR2 SQIVND (reference sequence). The CDR3 protein is CASSIRTPGVEDTQYF. The CDR3 DNA sequence: TGTGCCAGTAGTATACGTACCCCGGGGGTGGAAGATACCCAGTACTTC.

The CDR3 region has the DNA TGTGCCAGCAGTCCTAGCGTATCTAACACCGGGGAGCTGTTTTTT. It yields the protein CASSPSVSNTGELFF. V and J are TRBV27 and TRBJ2-2, with D possibly matching TRBD2 (6 bases). V was shortened by 5 bases and J by 2 bases, with 12 bases between the two germline ends. The CDR3 sequence is 15 residues long. Germline CDR1 and CDR2: MNHEY and SMNVEV (reference sequence).

Worth noting for this clonotype: The junction departs from germline at one end; a sequencing error may be responsible. The J gene is TRBJ1-1, the V gene TRBV19, with D perhaps TRBD1 (6 bases). CDR3 length equals 12 residues. The germline gives CDR1 LNHDA, CDR2 SQIVND (reference sequence). In DNA form, the CDR3 reads TGTGCCAGCAAACAGGGAAACACTGAAGATTTCTTT. It is translated as CASKQGNTEDFF.

In the case of this clonotype: The CDR3 ends on some other residue instead of the conserved phenylalanine or tryptophan, so this is likely a read error. The gene calls are TRBV12-3 or TRBV12-4 and TRBJ2-1, with a weak D call TRBD2 (7 bases). Trimming removed 6 bases at V and 4 bases at J, with 22 bases between. The length of the CDR3 is 17 residues. As DNA, the CDR3 is TGTGCCAGCAGCACATTGGGGGGGCGGGGGAGATACAATGAGCAGTTCTCC. Residues: CASSTLGGRGRYNEQFS.

The rearrangement links TRBV3-1 to TRBJ1-4, with D perhaps TRBD1 (5 bases). Germline V lookup: CDR1 LGHDT, CDR2 YNNKEL (reference sequence). The CDR3 loop spans 16 amino acids. V was pared by 0 bases and J by 8 bases, with 16 bases between. CDR3 in amino acids: CASSQDSVGGGEKLFF. The DNA for the CDR3 is TGTGCCAGCAGCCAAGATTCCGTCGGGGGAGGCGAAAAACTGTTTTTT.

This clonotype showed up just a few times. The rearrangement links TRBV12-3 or TRBV12-4 to TRBJ1-2, with 9 bases aligning to TRBD1. The CDR3 contains 14 residues. Trimming removed 6 bases from V and 6 bases from J; junction bases left unmatched: 8. Here the CDR3 DNA reads TGTGCCAGCAGCATCTACCGGACAGGGGATGGCTACACCTTC. It specifies CASSIYRTGDGYTF.

The J gene is TRBJ2-1, the V gene TRBV7-9, with 13 bases matching TRBD2. This CDR3 is 17 amino acids long. Germline lookup yields CDR1 SEHNR and CDR2 FQNEAQ (reference sequence). V lost 3 bases and J lost 1; bases outside the gene matches: 3. DNA for the CDR3: TGTGCCAGCAGCTTGACTAGCGGGAGGCTATCCTACAATGAGCAGTTCTTC. This codes for CASSLTSGRLSYNEQFF.

V usage is TRBV7-2 and J usage is TRBJ2-1; 10 positions match TRBD2. Germline V gene data show CDR1 as SGHTA and CDR2 as FQGNSA. The CDR3 is made up of 17 amino acids. Trimming took 1 base from V and 7 from J; bases not matched to a gene: 10. The DNA for the CDR3 is TGTGCCAGCAGCTTAGGGTTACGAGCGGGGGGGCAAAATGAGCAGTTCTTC. Amino acids: CASSLGLRAGGQNEQFF. The variable domain in full, with the rest retrieved from reference TRBV7-2 and TRBJ2-1, is GAGVSQSPSNKVTEKGKDVELRCDPISGHTALYWYRQSLGQGLEFLIYFQGNSAPDKSGLPSDRFSAERTGGSVSTLTIQRTQQEDSAVYLCASSLGLRAGGQNEQFFGPGTRLTVL.

Concerning this clonotype itself: Since a much larger clone is just one base distant, this may be a read error. The chain couples TRBV2 to TRBJ2-5, with D unclear. V was cut by 5 bases and J by 5 bases, with 6 bases left in between. CDR1 and CDR2 from the germline V gene are SNHLY and FYNNEI. The CDR3 runs to 11 residues. This chain's CDR3 is CASSKWETQYF. The CDR3 nucleotides are TGTGCCAGCAGTAAGTGGGAGACCCAGTACTTC. The variable domain in full, completed from reference TRBV2 and TRBJ2-5, reads EPEVTQTPSHQVTQMGQEVILRCVPISNHLYFYWYRQILGQKVEFLVSFYNNEISEKSEIFDDQFSVERPDGSNFTLKIRSTKLEDSAMYFCASSKWETQYFGPGTRLLVL.

The chain joins TRBV3-1 to TRBJ1-1; perhaps TRBD1 as D (6 bases). The V end was cut by 0 bases, the J end by 3 bases, with 14 bases between. Germline lookup yields CDR1 LGHDT and CDR2 YNNKEL (reference sequence). The CDR3 has 16 residues. The DNA of the CDR3 is TGTGCCAGCAGCCAAGATGGGGGCCCCGAGGACACTGAAGCTTTCTTT. It encodes CASSQDGGPEDTEAFF.

The chain joins TRBV19 to TRBJ2-7, with 10 bases lining up with TRBD2. Germline V gene sequence: CDR1 LNHDA, CDR2 SQIVND (reference sequence). The CDR3 is 15 residues long. J lost 6 bases, V lost 3 bases, and 8 bases had no gene match. The CDR3 here is CASSMSSGGFSEQYF. The CDR3 DNA reads as TGTGCCAGTAGTATGTCTAGCGGGGGTTTTTCCGAGCAGTACTTC.

In this sample, this clonotype turned up a few times. CDR3 region: CSVDRRYNEQFF. CDR3 coding DNA: TGCAGCGTTGATAGGCGGTACAATGAGCAGTTCTTC. The chain joins TRBV29-1 to TRBJ2-1; D remains unclear. The CDR3 totals 12 residues. V was pared by 3 bases and J by 4 bases, with 7 bases between. The germline V gene encodes CDR1 SQVTM and CDR2 ANQGSEA.

The chain links TRBV12-3 or TRBV12-4 to TRBJ2-7, with D maybe TRBD2 (7 bases). V dropped 7 bases and J dropped 6 bases, with 16 bases sitting between them. The CDR3 is made up of 13 amino acids. The CDR3 protein is CASTRRGAVEQYF. DNA for the CDR3: TGTGCCAGCACCCGCCGGGGGGCTGTCGAGCAGTACTTC.

The sample holds many counts of this clonotype. V and J are TRBV7-2 and TRBJ1-3, with D possibly TRBD1 on 6 matching bases. This CDR3 has 17 residues. V lost 2 bases to trimming and J lost 0 bases, with 14 bases between them. CDR1 is SGHTA, CDR2 FQGNSA, per germline. Here the CDR3 reads CASSLRGRATSGNTIYF. CDR3 sequence (DNA): TGTGCCAGCAGCTTAAGGGGGAGGGCAACCTCTGGAAACACCATATATTTT. Looking up the rest from reference TRBV7-2 and TRBJ1-3 gives the full variable domain: GAGVSQSPSNKVTEKGKDVELRCDPISGHTALYWYRQSLGQGLEFLIYFQGNSAPDKSGLPSDRFSAERTGGSVSTLTIQRTQQEDSAVYLCASSLRGRATSGNTIYFGEGSWLTVV.

J is TRBJ2-7 and V is TRBV28, with 7 bases that match TRBD1. Trimming removed 3 bases from V and 5 bases from J; junction bases left unmatched: 4. The CDR3 loop spans 13 amino acids. Germline values: CDR1 MDHEN, CDR2 SYDVKM. The DNA of the CDR3 is TGTGCCAGCAGTTTTGCAGGGGGAAACGAGCAGTACTTC. This encodes CASSFAGGNEQYF.

The rearrangement joins TRBV10-3 to TRBJ2-5; D is undetermined. The CDR3 length is 12 residues. V lost 4 bases and J 3 bases, leaving 6 bases between the germline ends. Germline assignment: CDR1 ENHRY and CDR2 SYGVKD. For the CDR3, the DNA is TGTGCCATCAGTGGGGTAAAAGAGACCCAGTACTTC. Residues: CAISGVKETQYF.

The chain employs TRBV10-3 and TRBJ1-5; possible D gene TRBD1, 6 bases. The CDR3 loop spans 13 amino acids. The germline gives CDR1 ENHRY, CDR2 SYGVKD. V was shortened by 3 bases and J by 5 bases, with 8 bases between the two germline ends. DNA of the CDR3: TGTGCCATCAGTGAAACAGGGTATCAGCCCCAGCATTTT. Protein: CAISETGYQPQHF.

In its sample, this clonotype was seen many times. The rearrangement uses TRBV7-2 and TRBJ2-5; D unresolved. CDR3 length: 15 amino acids. Germline CDR1 is SGHTA and CDR2 is FQGNSA. V shed 1 base and J shed 1 base, with 10 bases lying between them. The CDR3 DNA sequence: TGTGCCAGCAGCTTAGGGGTGTGGGGCCAAGAGACCCAGTACTTC. Amino acid sequence: CASSLGVWGQETQYF.

The chain couples TRBV5-4 to TRBJ1-2; 7 nucleotides align to TRBD1. Per germline, CDR1 SGHNT and CDR2 YYREEE (reference sequence). The CDR3 runs to 14 residues. Trimming removed 2 bases from V and 5 bases from J; junction bases left unmatched: 6. CDR3 DNA: TGTGCCAGCAGCTTAGAAGAGGGGGCATATGGCTACACCTTC. Its translation: CASSLEEGAYGYTF.

This chain uses TRBV19 with TRBJ2-2; TRBD1 is a possible D gene (6 bases). This CDR3 has 16 amino acids. V was clipped by 5 bases and J by 8 bases, with 21 bases between them. Germline CDR1 is LNHDA and CDR2 is SQIVND (reference sequence). The DNA for the CDR3 is TGTGCCAGTAGTGGCAGGGGCAGGGGCCGCGAAGGGGAGCTGTTTTTT. This translates into CASSGRGRGREGELFF.